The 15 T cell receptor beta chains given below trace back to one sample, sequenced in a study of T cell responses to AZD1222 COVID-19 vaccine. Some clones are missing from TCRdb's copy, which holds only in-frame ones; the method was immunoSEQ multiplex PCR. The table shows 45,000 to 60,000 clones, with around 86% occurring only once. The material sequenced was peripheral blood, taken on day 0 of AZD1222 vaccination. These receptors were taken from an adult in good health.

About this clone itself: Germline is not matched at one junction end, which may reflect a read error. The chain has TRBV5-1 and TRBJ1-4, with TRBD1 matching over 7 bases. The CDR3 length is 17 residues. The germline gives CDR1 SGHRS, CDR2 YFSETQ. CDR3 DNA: TGCGCCAGCAGCTTCTGGGGTAGGGGGCTTTCTAAGGAAAAACTGTTTTTT. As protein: CASSFWGRGLSKEKLFF.

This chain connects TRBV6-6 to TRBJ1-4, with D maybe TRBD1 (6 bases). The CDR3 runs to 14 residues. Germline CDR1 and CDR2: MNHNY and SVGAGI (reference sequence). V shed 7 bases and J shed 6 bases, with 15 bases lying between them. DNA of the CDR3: TGTGCCAGCACCCCAGGGGTGGGGGATGAAAAACTGTTTTTT. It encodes CASTPGVGDEKLFF.

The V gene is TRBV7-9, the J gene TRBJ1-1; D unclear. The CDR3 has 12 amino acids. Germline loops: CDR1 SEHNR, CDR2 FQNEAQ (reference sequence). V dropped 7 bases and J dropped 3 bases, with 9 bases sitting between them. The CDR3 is CASIYWDTEAFF. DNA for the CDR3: TGTGCCAGCATTTACTGGGACACTGAAGCTTTCTTT.

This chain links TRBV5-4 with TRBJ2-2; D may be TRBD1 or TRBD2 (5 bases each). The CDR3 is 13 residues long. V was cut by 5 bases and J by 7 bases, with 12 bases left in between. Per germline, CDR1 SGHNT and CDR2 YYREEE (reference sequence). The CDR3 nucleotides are TGTGCCAGCAGGGGCCCTGGGGGCGGGGAGCTGTTTTTT. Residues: CASRGPGGGELFF.

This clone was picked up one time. The CDR3 is CASSQGRVNTEAFF. The DNA for the CDR3 is TGCGCCAGCAGCCAAGGCAGGGTTAACACTGAAGCTTTCTTT. The chain joins TRBV4-3 to TRBJ1-1; the D gene is possibly TRBD1 (5 bases). Trimming stripped 1 base from V and 2 bases from J, with 8 bases between. The CDR3 length is 14 residues. Looked up from germline, CDR1 is LGHNA and CDR2 is YSLEER.

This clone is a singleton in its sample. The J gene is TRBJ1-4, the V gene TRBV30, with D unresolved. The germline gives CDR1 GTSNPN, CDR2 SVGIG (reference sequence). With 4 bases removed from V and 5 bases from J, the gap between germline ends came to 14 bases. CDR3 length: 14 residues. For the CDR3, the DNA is TGTGCCTGGACCCACCCCAGGCCGAATGAAAAACTGTTTTTT. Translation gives CAWTHPRPNEKLFF.

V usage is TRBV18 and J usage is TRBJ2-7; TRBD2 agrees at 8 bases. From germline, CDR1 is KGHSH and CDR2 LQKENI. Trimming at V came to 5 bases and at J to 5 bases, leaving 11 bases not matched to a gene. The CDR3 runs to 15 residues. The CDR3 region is CASSIGTSGFDEQYF. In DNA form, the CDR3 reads TGTGCCAGCTCAATTGGGACTAGTGGTTTCGACGAGCAGTACTTC.

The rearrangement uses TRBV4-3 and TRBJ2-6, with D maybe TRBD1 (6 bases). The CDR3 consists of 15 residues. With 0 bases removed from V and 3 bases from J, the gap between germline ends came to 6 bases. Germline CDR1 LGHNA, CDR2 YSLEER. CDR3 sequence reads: CASSQDRGGANVLTF. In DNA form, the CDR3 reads TGCGCCAGCAGCCAAGACAGGGGTGGGGCCAACGTCCTGACTTTC.

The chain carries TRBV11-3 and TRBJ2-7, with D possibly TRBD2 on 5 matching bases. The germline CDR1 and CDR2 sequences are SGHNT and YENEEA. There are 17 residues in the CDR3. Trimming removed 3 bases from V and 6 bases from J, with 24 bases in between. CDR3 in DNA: TGTGCCAGCAGCTTTTCCGCCCTCGGGAACTATGTCGCCGAGCAGTACTTC. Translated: CASSFSALGNYVAEQYF.

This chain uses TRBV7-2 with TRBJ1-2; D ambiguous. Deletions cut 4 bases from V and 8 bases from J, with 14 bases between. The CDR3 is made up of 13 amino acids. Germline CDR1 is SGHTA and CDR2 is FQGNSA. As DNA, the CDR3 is TGTGCCAGCAGCTCGACTGGAATACGGGGCTACACCTTC. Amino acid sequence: CASSSTGIRGYTF.

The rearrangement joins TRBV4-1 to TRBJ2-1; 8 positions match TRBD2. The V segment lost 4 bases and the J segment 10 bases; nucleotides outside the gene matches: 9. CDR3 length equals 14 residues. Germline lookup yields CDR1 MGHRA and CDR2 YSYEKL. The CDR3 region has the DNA TGCGCCAGCAGCCCGTCGGGGGGGCCCTACGAGCAGTTCTTC. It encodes CASSPSGGPYEQFF.

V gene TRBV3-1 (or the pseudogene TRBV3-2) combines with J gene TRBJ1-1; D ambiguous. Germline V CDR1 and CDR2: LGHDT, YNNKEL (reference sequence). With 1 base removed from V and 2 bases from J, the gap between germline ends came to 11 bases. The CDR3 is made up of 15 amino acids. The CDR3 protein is CASSQGGGSNTEAFF. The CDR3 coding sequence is TGTGCCAGCAGCCAAGGAGGAGGGAGCAACACTGAAGCTTTCTTT.

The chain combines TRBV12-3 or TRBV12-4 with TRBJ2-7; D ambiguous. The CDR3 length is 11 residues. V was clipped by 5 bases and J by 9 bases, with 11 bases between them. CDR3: CASSLVGWQYF. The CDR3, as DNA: TGTGCCAGCAGTCTGGTGGGTTGGCAGTACTTC.

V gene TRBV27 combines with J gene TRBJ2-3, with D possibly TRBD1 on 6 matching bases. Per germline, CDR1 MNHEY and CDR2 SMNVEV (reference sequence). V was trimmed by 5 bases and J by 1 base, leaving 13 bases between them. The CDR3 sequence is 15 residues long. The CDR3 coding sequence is TGTGCCAGCAGTAGTATTTGGGGGCGCACAGATACGCAGTATTTT. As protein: CASSSIWGRTDTQYF.

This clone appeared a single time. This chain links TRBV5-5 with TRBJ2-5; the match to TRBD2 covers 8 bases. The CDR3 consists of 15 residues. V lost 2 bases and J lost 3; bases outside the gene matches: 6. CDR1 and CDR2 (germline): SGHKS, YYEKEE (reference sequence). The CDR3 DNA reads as TGTGCCAGCAGCTTCGGCCTAGCGGGTGAAGAGACCCAGTACTTC. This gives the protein CASSFGLAGEETQYF. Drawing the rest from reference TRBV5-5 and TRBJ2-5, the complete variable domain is DAGVTQSPTHLIKTRGQQVTLRCSPISGHKSVSWYQQVLGQGPQFIFQYYEKEERGRGNFPDRFSARQFPNYSSELNVNALLLGDSALYLCASSFGLAGEETQYFGPGTRLLVL.